This T cell receptor beta chain comes out of a study of T-cell memory formation after mild COVID-19 (dated by TCRdb to 2020 to 2023). Some background on the complete study: Most TCR sequence clusters were specific to one of the two donors. In two donors, T-cell clones that expanded and contracted after mild COVID-19 were followed by sequencing TCRalpha and TCRbeta repertoires longitudinally. Two young, previously healthy adult volunteers made up the cohort, one male and one female. Broad study findings and their caveats: SARS-CoV-2 specificity was not confirmed for the second-wave clones peaking on day 37. Clones that contracted from day 15 to 85 showed balanced CD4/CD8 phenotypes, whereas a second wave of clones that expanded from day 15 to 37 leaned towards CD4+. Some responding clones were detected in pre-infection memory, which suggested that pre-existing cross-reactive memory T cells had joined the SARS-CoV-2 response. Contracting CD4+ clones turned up mainly in the CM and EM memory subsets, whereas EMRA was where CD8+ clones were enriched. The study covered only a couple of mild cases, and larger cohorts including severe cases with pre-infection samples were considered necessary.

Ficoll-Paque density gradient centrifugation was the method used to isolate PBMCs. This sample was sequenced with an Illumina NovaSeq 6000. Using 5'RACE with constant-segment primers, TCRalpha and TCRbeta cDNA libraries were constructed, with sample barcodes and unique molecular identifiers added in the process. RNA was extracted from every sample with Trizol reagent. The libraries were amplified in two PCR steps, and the second step added a second sample barcode and Illumina TruSeq adapters. Sequencing of the libraries was done on an Illumina NovaSeq, producing 2 x 150 bp paired-end reads. Concerning the study's data processing: Demultiplexing of reads and collapsing into UMI-guided consensus sequences were performed with migec v1.2.7. With mixcr v2.1.11, UMI consensuses were aligned to TRA and TRB V and J templates and assembled into clonotypes. A clonotype was counted as expanded or contracted only when both edgeR and NoisET called the clonotype significant, with the noise models trained on biological replicates. For edgeR calls, the cutoffs were a false discovery rate-adjusted p below 0.01 and a log2 fold-change threshold of 1. PCA with hierarchical clustering of max-normalized trajectories of the 1000 most abundant clonotypes was used as exploratory dynamics analysis. Each responding clone was given a CD4 or CD8 phenotype based on the CD4+ and CD8+ repertoires, which had been sequenced separately. TCRdb's own reprocessing of the public reads used fastp at Q25 and MiXCR and kept productive beta chains. Every entry covers one CDR3 protein and lists the most common genes and DNA from its rows. These V and J calls originate from TCRdb's pipeline instead of the authors' own analysis. The sample data list 300,000 to 400,000 distinct CDR3 sequences, and 15% to 20% of these were observed just once. The ten largest clones represent under 25% of the sample.

Note on this clonotype: Its antigen specificity is not known. Base qualities are missing; no much larger clone stands one base away.

V is pared back by 4 bases and J by 0 bases, with 9 bases lying between the germline termini. The CDR3, cysteine through phenylalanine, is 14 amino acids long. The sequence is cut down to CDR3 DNA, 42 bases in frame from base 1. For CDR1 and CDR2, the germline V gene (reference sequence) lists SEHNR and FQNEAQ. This TCR was recovered from a man between 18 and 35 years old who had mild COVID-19 (a few samples of this study predate the infection). The sample titles of this study are shuffled in the database, so cell type and time point are left out; the donor was told from shared clones. The rearrangement combines TRBV7-9 with TRBJ1-2; no confident D gene assignment can be made. The sample consisted of PBMCs or a T cell subset sorted from them (not recorded which). The nucleotide sequence is TGTGCCAGCAGCTCCATAAGAGCTAACTATGGCTACACCTTC. Protein translation: CASSSIRANYGYTF.